The 3 T cell receptor beta chains given below trace back to one sample, sequenced in a study of blood T cell repertoires in COVID-19 (dated by TCRdb to between 2020 and 2021). The library was generated by the immunoSEQ multiplex PCR assay. TCRdb carries this immuneACCESS record with in-frame sequences only. Its versions omit some clonotypes, under half of them owing to an unresolved V gene in the studies checked, with the rest unexplained. The table for this sample lists some 320,000 clones; about 91% of them were counted only once. 5.5% to 8.5% of the sample is in the top ten clones. The sequenced sample was peripheral blood. The receptor source for this set is a young woman who had recovered from COVID-19.

CDR3 amino acids: CASSDRQGANYGYTF. CDR3 nucleotides: TGTGCCAGCAGTGATCGACAGGGGGCGAACTATGGCTACACCTTC. The chain links TRBV2 to TRBJ1-2; 10 nucleotides align to TRBD1. Germline V gene sequence: CDR1 SNHLY, CDR2 FYNNEI. This CDR3 comprises 15 residues. Losses at the gene ends were 3 bases for V and 2 bases for J; bases not matched to a gene: 3.

V and J are TRBV5-1 and TRBJ1-2, with 7 bases lining up with TRBD1. The V and J ends lost 4 bases and 0 bases, in that order; junction bases with no gene match: 12. This CDR3 spans 17 amino acids. Germline loops: CDR1 SGHRS, CDR2 YFSETQ. CDR3 in amino acids: CASSMTPGQPANYGYTF. Here the CDR3 DNA reads TGCGCCAGCAGCATGACACCGGGACAGCCCGCTAACTATGGCTACACCTTC.

The V and J genes are TRBV7-9 and TRBJ1-2, with TRBD1 matching over 8 bases. Germline loops: CDR1 SEHNR, CDR2 FQNEAQ (reference sequence). This CDR3 is built from 14 residues. V gave up 3 bases and J gave up 3 bases; unmatched junction bases: 3. In DNA form, the CDR3 reads TGTGCCAGCAGCTTGGGACAGGACGACTATGGCTACACCTTC. Encoded protein: CASSLGQDDYGYTF.